The 18 T cell receptor beta chains in this list originate from one sample, sequenced in a study of identical twins. TCRdb re-derived calls from the 5' RACE reads in MiXCR, one entry per CDR3 protein. The sample shows 300,000 to 400,000 distinct CDR3 sequences, 9% to 15% of them seen only once. The sample was also reused in another study, on yellow fever vaccine responses in identical twins.

The sequenced material came from CD8+ T cells sorted from blood. The receptor set was obtained from a woman in her late teens or twenties in good health.

This clonotype was recorded a few times. The V and J genes are TRBV3-1 and TRBJ2-1, with unresolved D. The CDR3 totals 15 residues. Germline V gene data show CDR1 as LGHDT and CDR2 as YNNKEL (reference sequence). Between the trimmed V and J ends, which lost 0 bases and 2 bases, there was a span of 8 bases. The CDR3 loop is CASSQEGRAYNEQFF. In DNA, the CDR3 is TGTGCCAGCAGCCAAGAAGGTCGGGCCTACAATGAGCAGTTCTTC.

A few counts support this clonotype. The V and J genes are TRBV7-8 and TRBJ2-5, with 11 positions matching TRBD2. The CDR3 sequence is 17 residues long. The germline gives CDR1 SGHVS, CDR2 FQNEAQ. The ends lost 4 bases at V and 5 bases at J; junction bases unmatched: 12. The CDR3 region has the DNA TGTGCCAGCAGCTCCCAACTAGCGGGAGAGCCGGAGGAGACCCAGTACTTC. Protein product: CASSSQLAGEPEETQYF.

This chain uses TRBV6-6 with TRBJ2-7, with D unclear. This CDR3 is 13 amino acids long. Trimming removed 2 bases at V and 5 bases at J, with 10 bases between. Germline values: CDR1 MNHNY, CDR2 SVGAGI (reference sequence). As DNA, the CDR3 is TGTGCCAGCAGTTACAATCTGGGCCACGAGCAGTACGTC. Residues: CASSYNLGHEQYV.

This clonotype has a handful of counts. The rearrangement joins TRBV11-2 to TRBJ2-4; 8 positions match TRBD2. The germline CDR1 and CDR2 sequences are SGHAT and FQNNGV. Losses at the gene ends were 1 base for V and 1 base for J; bases not matched to a gene: 3. The CDR3 is 16 residues long. Here the CDR3 DNA reads TGTGCCAGCAGCTTAGTTGGCGGGGGGGCCAAAAACATTCAGTACTTC. Translated: CASSLVGGGAKNIQYF.

This clonotype was observed at least ten times. V usage is TRBV20-1 and J usage is TRBJ2-4; the D gene is possibly TRBD1 (6 bases). The CDR3 contains 14 residues. V was shortened by 2 bases and J by 4 bases, with 12 bases between the two germline ends. Per germline, CDR1 DFQATT and CDR2 SNEGSKA (reference sequence). The CDR3, as DNA: TGCAGTGCTAGACCCGGACAGCAAAAAAACATTCAGTACTTC. This gives the protein CSARPGQQKNIQYF.

Only a few counts were recorded for this clonotype. The rearrangement uses TRBV3-1 and TRBJ2-1; 10 nucleotides align to TRBD2. V was pared by 3 bases and J by 7 bases, with 9 bases of the junction left unmatched. The CDR3 runs to 16 residues. Per germline, CDR1 LGHDT and CDR2 YNNKEL (reference sequence). The CDR3 protein is CASSQGLAGADNEQFF. In nucleotides, the CDR3 is TGTGCCAGCAGCCAGGGCCTAGCGGGAGCCGATAATGAGCAGTTCTTC.

Many counts were recorded for this clonotype. The V and J genes are TRBV12-3 or TRBV12-4 and TRBJ2-3; possible D gene TRBD2, 6 bases. The CDR3 contains 14 residues. Trimming cost V 2 bases and J 3 bases, with 9 bases left between them. The CDR3 DNA follows: TGTGCCAGCAGTTTAACCGGGGGAACAGATACGCAGTATTTT. It codes for CASSLTGGTDTQYF.

This clonotype was seen many times. The genes are TRBV12-3 or TRBV12-4 and TRBJ2-5; 8 nucleotides match TRBD1. Trimming cost V 4 bases and J 5 bases; bases outside gene matches: 3. The CDR3 is 13 amino acids. The CDR3 DNA is TGTGCCAGCAGTTGGGCAGGGGGCGAGACCCAGTACTTC. Its translation is CASSWAGGETQYF.

This chain joins TRBV4-1 and TRBJ2-1; D is uncertain. The germline V gene encodes CDR1 MGHRA and CDR2 YSYEKL. The germline V and J ends were trimmed by 4 bases and 6 bases, with 7 bases remaining between them. The CDR3 covers 12 residues. CDR3 residues: CASSPPSNEQFF. The CDR3 region has the DNA TGCGCCAGCAGCCCTCCGTCCAATGAGCAGTTCTTC.

This clonotype has only a few counts. V gene TRBV28 combines with J gene TRBJ2-7, with D possibly matching TRBD2 (5 bases). V lost 3 bases and J 6 bases, leaving 9 bases between the germline ends. Germline CDR1 and CDR2: MDHEN and SYDVKM. CDR3 length equals 12 residues. CDR3 DNA sequence: TGTGCCAGCAGTTTCGGGGTCTCCGAGCAGTACTTC. Amino acids: CASSFGVSEQYF. Combining the CDR3 with reference TRBV28 and TRBJ2-7 gives the whole variable domain DVKVTQSSRYLVKRTGEKVFLECVQDMDHENMFWYRQDPGLGLRLIYFSYDVKMKEKGDIPEGYSVSREKKERFSLILESASTNQTSMYLCASSFGVSEQYFGPGTRLTVT.

The V and J genes are TRBV15 and TRBJ2-1; D is unclear. CDR1 and CDR2 from the germline V gene are LNHNV and YYDKDF (reference sequence). V lost 1 base and J 7 bases, leaving 14 bases between the germline ends. This CDR3 has 15 residues. This CDR3 reads CATSRVGLDPNEQFF. CDR3 DNA: TGTGCCACCAGCAGAGTTGGCCTAGACCCGAATGAGCAGTTCTTC. Combining the CDR3 with reference TRBV15 and TRBJ2-1 gives the whole variable domain DAMVIQNPRYQVTQFGKPVTLSCSQTLNHNVMYWYQQKSSQAPKLLFHYYDKDFNNEADTPDNFQSRRPNTSFCFLDIRSPGLGDTAMYLCATSRVGLDPNEQFFGPGTRLTVL.

The chain has TRBV5-5 and TRBJ1-5, with D tentatively TRBD1 (6 bases). The germline V gene has CDR1 SGHKS and CDR2 YYEKEE (reference sequence). With 2 bases removed from V and 3 bases from J, the gap between germline ends came to 15 bases. The CDR3 has 16 amino acids. The CDR3 loop is CASSLSQQGNNQPQHF. The CDR3 nucleotides are TGTGCCAGCAGCTTAAGTCAGCAGGGGAACAATCAGCCCCAGCATTTT.

This sequence joins TRBV29-1 and TRBJ1-2; 7 bases map to TRBD1. V dropped 7 bases and J dropped 3; count of bases not matched to a gene: 20. This CDR3 has 17 amino acids. Germline CDR1 is SQVTM and CDR2 is ANQGSEA. In DNA form, the CDR3 reads TGCAGCGCTACCATTCGGACAGGAGGGTCGGCTTACTATGGCTACACCTTC. It is translated as CSATIRTGGSAYYGYTF.

The gene calls are TRBV11-2 and TRBJ1-5; a possible D gene is TRBD1 (6 bases). This CDR3 region has 17 residues. Trimming cost V 1 base and J 0 bases, with 13 bases left between them. Per the germline V gene, CDR1 is SGHAT and CDR2 is FQNNGV. The DNA for the CDR3 is TGTGCCAGCAGCTTAGGACGGGGGGCCTATAGCAATCAGCCCCAGCATTTT. It is translated as CASSLGRGAYSNQPQHF.

This clonotype has just a few counts. The gene calls are TRBV7-2 and TRBJ2-7; D may be TRBD1 or TRBD2 (5 bases each). Looked up from germline, CDR1 is SGHTA and CDR2 is FQGNSA. V shed 5 bases and J shed 1 base, with 12 bases lying between them. CDR3 length: 14 residues. CDR3 nucleotide sequence: TGTGCCAGCAGCGAGGGGACGGCGTCCTACGAGCAGTACTTC. Amino acid sequence: CASSEGTASYEQYF.

This clonotype showed up many times. The genes are TRBV20-1 and TRBJ2-1, with 15 nucleotides matching TRBD2. Germline-derived CDR1 and CDR2 are DFQATT and SNEGSKA (reference sequence). With V trimmed by 3 bases and J by 0 bases, 6 bases remained unmatched. The CDR3 is made up of 18 amino acids. The CDR3 reads CSARIGTSGGSSYNEQFF. CDR3 in DNA: TGCAGTGCTAGGATCGGGACTAGCGGGGGGAGCTCCTACAATGAGCAGTTCTTC.

This clonotype was recorded a few times. The chain uses TRBV7-9 and TRBJ1-2; unclear D gene. Germline-derived CDR1 and CDR2 are SEHNR and FQNEAQ (reference sequence). The V end lost 3 bases, the J end lost 6 bases, and 20 bases lay between the germline ends. The CDR3 consists of 16 residues. The DNA of the CDR3 is TGTGCCAGCAGCTTGGCGGCGTCGGGTGACCTCAATGGCTACACCTTC. This sequence encodes CASSLAASGDLNGYTF.

CDR3 amino acids: CASRTGGGSYNEQFF. In nucleotides, the CDR3 is TGTGCCAGCAGAACAGGGGGCGGCTCCTACAATGAGCAGTTCTTC. The chain is built from TRBV12-3 or TRBV12-4 and TRBJ2-1, with 9 bases matching TRBD1. With 6 bases clipped from V and 0 bases from J, the junction kept 3 bases outside the gene matches. The CDR3 is made up of 15 amino acids.